The 21 T cell receptor beta chains reported below all come from one sample, sequenced in a study of T cell responses to AZD1222 COVID-19 vaccine. Profiling relied on immunoSEQ multiplex PCR, and the TCRdb table lists in-frame clones only, not all of them. The sample includes 90,000 to 150,000 clones, approximately 90% of them seen just once. The sample in question was peripheral blood, obtained 28 days after the second AZD1222 dose. The receptors originated from an adult who received the AZD1222 COVID-19 vaccine.

The chain joins TRBV20-1 to TRBJ2-7; the match to TRBD2 covers 7 bases. The CDR3 totals 10 residues. After removal of 7 bases from V and 6 bases from J, the junction contained 3 bases not matched to a gene. Looked up from germline, CDR1 is DFQATT and CDR2 is SNEGSKA (reference sequence). The CDR3 loop reads CSGGGLEQYF. The CDR3 DNA sequence: TGCAGTGGGGGGGGACTCGAGCAGTACTTC.

This rearrangement joins TRBV5-4 to TRBJ1-2, with 8 bases lining up with TRBD1. CDR1 is SGHNT and CDR2 is YYREEE in the germline V gene (reference sequence). CDR3 length: 14 residues. With V trimmed by 3 bases and J by 3 bases, 4 bases remained unmatched. CDR3 bases: TGTGCCAGCAGCTCCCTGACAGGGGACTATGGCTACACCTTC. As protein: CASSSLTGDYGYTF.

The V gene is TRBV19, the J gene TRBJ2-4; D remains unclear. The V gene's germline CDR1 is LNHDA and CDR2 SQIVND (reference sequence). V was pared by 4 bases and J by 3 bases, with 10 bases between. The CDR3 length is 14 residues. The CDR3 region has the DNA TGTGCCAGTAGTAGGGTTCTGGGCAAAAACATTCAGTACTTC. Its translation is CASSRVLGKNIQYF.

The count of this clone is one. This chain links TRBV29-1 with TRBJ1-5; 8 bases match TRBD1. The CDR3 is 14 residues long. The V segment lost 4 bases and the J segment 5 bases; nucleotides outside the gene matches: 7. Germline V lookup: CDR1 SQVTM, CDR2 ANQGSEA. The DNA for the CDR3 is TGCAGCGTTGCCACAGGGGGTAAAGATCAGCCCCAGCATTTT. This codes for CSVATGGKDQPQHF.

The chain links TRBV25-1 to TRBJ2-3; 7 bases are a match to TRBD1. This CDR3 region has 15 residues. Germline V CDR1 and CDR2: MGHDK, SYGVNS. Germline trimming cut 3 bases from V and 2 bases from J; bases unmatched to any gene: 5. Here the CDR3 DNA reads TGTGCCAGCAGTGAGGAGGACAGGCTCACAGATACGCAGTATTTT. It specifies CASSEEDRLTDTQYF.

The J gene is TRBJ2-2, the V gene TRBV18; D call uncertain. Germline CDR1 is KGHSH and CDR2 is LQKENI. This CDR3 has 15 residues. V was trimmed by 4 bases and J by 0 bases, leaving 9 bases between them. As DNA, the CDR3 is TGTGCCAGCTCACTGGGATTAACGAACACCGGGGAGCTGTTTTTT. Translating gives CASSLGLTNTGELFF.

This chain connects TRBV7-9 to TRBJ2-1; tentatively, D is TRBD2 (5 bases). The CDR3 totals 15 residues. The ends were cut back, 4 bases at V and 6 bases at J, with 16 bases in the middle. Germline V lookup: CDR1 SEHNR, CDR2 FQNEAQ (reference sequence). The CDR3 region is CASSSGLLGGNEQFF. CDR3 bases: TGTGCCAGCAGCTCAGGACTCTTGGGCGGCAATGAGCAGTTCTTC.

This rearrangement joins TRBV29-1 to TRBJ1-4; D is unresolved. Germline CDR1 and CDR2: SQVTM and ANQGSEA. V was trimmed by 7 bases and J by 6 bases, leaving 15 bases between them. This CDR3 has 13 residues. This CDR3 reads CSARGGPDEKLFF. DNA of the CDR3: TGCAGCGCCAGAGGAGGGCCGGATGAAAAACTGTTTTTT.

The chain uses TRBV5-3 and TRBJ1-1; D call uncertain. TRBV5-3 is classed as an ORF, of uncertain function. The germline V and J ends were trimmed by 4 bases and 4 bases, with 23 bases remaining between them. The CDR3 is 17 amino acids. CDR3 sequence reads: CARSPPSSCKGSTEAFF. The CDR3 DNA reads as TGTGCCAGAAGCCCCCCCTCCAGCTGTAAAGGGAGCACTGAAGCTTTCTTT.

This clone has only one observation. The chain employs TRBV18 and TRBJ1-3; 9 bases map to TRBD1. The CDR3 covers 19 residues. Germline V gene sequence: CDR1 KGHSH, CDR2 LQKENI. V gave up 3 bases and J gave up 0 bases; unmatched junction bases: 12. The CDR3 loop reads CASSPLADRGQNSGNTIYF. The CDR3, as DNA: TGTGCCAGCTCACCCTTAGCGGACAGGGGCCAAAACTCTGGAAACACCATATATTTT.

This chain joins TRBV19 and TRBJ1-1; TRBD1 might be the D (5 bases). The V and J ends lost 5 bases and 1 base respectively, with 11 bases between them. The CDR3 consists of 14 residues. The V gene's germline CDR1 is LNHDA and CDR2 SQIVND (reference sequence). In DNA, the CDR3 is TGTGCCAGTAGTGCAGGGCGAGGGAACACTGAAGCTTTCTTT. It specifies CASSAGRGNTEAFF.

This clone was recorded once. V and J are TRBV7-9 and TRBJ1-1; D might be TRBD1 (6 bases). Germline V lookup: CDR1 SEHNR, CDR2 FQNEAQ (reference sequence). V was pared by 6 bases and J by 1 base, with 9 bases between. The length of the CDR3 is 13 residues. The CDR3 reads CASSLTGNTEAFF. DNA for the CDR3: TGTGCCAGCAGTCTGACAGGGAACACTGAAGCTTTCTTT.

The gene calls are TRBV20-1 and TRBJ1-5, with D unclear. This CDR3 is 12 amino acids long. The V gene lost 3 bases and the J gene lost 2 bases, with 5 bases spanning the gap. Germline V gene lookup returns CDR1 DFQATT and CDR2 SNEGSKA (reference sequence). The CDR3 region is CSASPGNQPQHF. As DNA, the CDR3 is TGCAGTGCTAGTCCGGGCAATCAGCCCCAGCATTTT.

V gene TRBV7-2 combines with J gene TRBJ2-5; TRBD1 aligns across 8 bases. The CDR3 has 15 amino acids. Trimming removed 4 bases from V and 5 bases from J; junction bases left unmatched: 9. CDR1 and CDR2 from the germline V gene are SGHTA and FQGNSA. CDR3 DNA sequence: TGTGCCAGCAGCTCCCCCAGGGGGCTGGAGGAGACCCAGTACTTC. It yields the protein CASSSPRGLEETQYF.

The chain joins TRBV6-2 or TRBV6-3 to TRBJ1-5; the D is unclear. The V gene lost 3 bases and the J gene lost 6 bases, with 15 bases spanning the gap. The CDR3 has 15 residues. Germline lookup yields CDR1 MNHEY and CDR2 SVGEGT. In nucleotides, the CDR3 is TGTGCCAGCAGTTATGGGCAGCGAGGGATTCAGCCCCAGCATTTT. It specifies CASSYGQRGIQPQHF.

The chain uses TRBV7-8 and TRBJ2-4; D tentatively reads TRBD1 or TRBD2 (6 bases each). V gave up 6 bases and J gave up 6 bases, with 12 bases separating them. The CDR3 is made up of 13 amino acids. Per germline, CDR1 SGHVS and CDR2 FQNEAQ. This CDR3 reads CASRGTGANIQYF. DNA for the CDR3: TGTGCCAGCAGAGGGACGGGGGCAAACATTCAGTACTTC.

The V and J genes are TRBV7-8 and TRBJ2-7; tentative D call: TRBD1 (5 bases). Germline CDR1 is SGHVS and CDR2 is FQNEAQ. The CDR3 contains 13 residues. V dropped 6 bases and J dropped 3 bases, with 12 bases sitting between them. The CDR3 DNA reads as TGTGCCAGCAGTATACAGGCGATCTACGAGCAGTACTTC. Protein product: CASSIQAIYEQYF.

The chain employs TRBV7-9 and TRBJ1-5, with D unresolved. V lost 6 bases, J lost 10 bases, and 10 bases lay in between. The CDR3 is 11 amino acids. Germline assignment: CDR1 SEHNR and CDR2 FQNEAQ (reference sequence). CDR3 sequence: CASSPITPQHF. As DNA, the CDR3 is TGTGCCAGCAGTCCTATTACACCCCAGCATTTT.

This chain links TRBV19 with TRBJ1-3, with D possibly TRBD1 on 5 matching bases. Between the trimmed V and J ends, which lost 11 bases and 3 bases, there was a span of 17 bases. The CDR3 spans 14 residues. Germline loops: CDR1 LNHDA, CDR2 SQIVND (reference sequence). CDR3 in amino acids: CACVGGNYGNTIYF. The DNA for the CDR3 is TGTGCCTGCGTCGGGGGGAACTATGGAAACACCATATATTTT.

The chain joins TRBV9 to TRBJ1-5; no clear D. V shed 0 bases and J shed 2 bases, with 9 bases lying between them. The germline V gene has CDR1 SGDLS and CDR2 YYNGEE. The CDR3 loop spans 15 amino acids. The CDR3 spells CASSVAAGGNQPQHF. CDR3 in DNA: TGTGCCAGCAGCGTAGCAGCTGGGGGCAATCAGCCCCAGCATTTT.

The V gene is TRBV7-2, the J gene TRBJ1-5, with D tentatively TRBD1 (6 bases). Looked up from germline, CDR1 is SGHTA and CDR2 is FQGNSA. The CDR3 has 15 residues. Between the trimmed V and J ends, which lost 2 bases and 7 bases, there was a span of 15 bases. CDR3 residues: CASSLIRGQGQPQHF. As DNA, the CDR3 is TGTGCCAGCAGCTTAATCAGGGGTCAGGGACAGCCCCAGCATTTT. The complete variable domain, with remaining parts taken from reference TRBV7-2 and TRBJ1-5, reads GAGVSQSPSNKVTEKGKDVELRCDPISGHTALYWYRQSLGQGLEFLIYFQGNSAPDKSGLPSDRFSAERTGGSVSTLTIQRTQQEDSAVYLCASSLIRGQGQPQHFGDGTRLSIL.